Presented here are 3 T cell receptor beta chains from one specimen sequenced in a study of blood T cell repertoires in COVID-19. TCRdb's table, derived via immunoSEQ multiplex PCR, lists solely in-frame clones and lacks some. Seen here are around 79,000 clones, approximately 90% observed once, and the top ten hold about 14%. The source material was peripheral blood. Receptor source: a man in his 70s with active or convalescent COVID-19.

Worth noting for this clone: Germline and junction disagree at one end, which may indicate a read error. The V and J genes are TRBV4-3 and TRBJ2-3; 11 nucleotides match TRBD2. From germline, CDR1 is LGHNA and CDR2 YSLEER. The CDR3 is made up of 13 amino acids. The CDR3 DNA reads TGCGCCAGCAGCCAAGACGGGGGGACTAGCGGAGTATTT. Its translation: CASSQDGGTSGVF.

As regards this clone: A junction boundary mismatches the germline segment, possibly from a read error. The chain combines TRBV4-2 with TRBJ1-2; 7 nucleotides agree with TRBD1. The CDR3 is 15 amino acids. The V gene's germline CDR1 is LGHNA and CDR2 YNFKEQ. CDR3 in amino acids: CASSQESTGLYGYTF. The CDR3 region has the DNA TGTGCCAGCAGCCAAGAGTCGACAGGGCTATATGGCTACACTTTC.

The chain joins TRBV7-2 to TRBJ2-2, with D possibly being TRBD2 (6 bases). There are 13 residues in the CDR3. V was trimmed by 7 bases and J by 5 bases, leaving 11 bases between them. Germline assignment: CDR1 SGHTA and CDR2 FQGNSA. CDR3: CASTESGTGELFF. In DNA form, the CDR3 reads TGTGCCAGCACCGAAAGCGGGACCGGGGAGCTGTTTTTT.